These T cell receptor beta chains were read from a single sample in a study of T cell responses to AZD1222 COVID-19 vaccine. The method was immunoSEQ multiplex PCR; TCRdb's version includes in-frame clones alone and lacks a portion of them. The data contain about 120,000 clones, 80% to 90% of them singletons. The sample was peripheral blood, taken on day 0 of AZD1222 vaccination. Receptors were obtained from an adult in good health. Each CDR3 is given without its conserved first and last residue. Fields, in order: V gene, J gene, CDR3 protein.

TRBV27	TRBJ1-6	ASRDSPLH
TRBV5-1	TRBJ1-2	ASQQGRGNYGYT
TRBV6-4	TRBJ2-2	ASSDSMGQGDTGELF
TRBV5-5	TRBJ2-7	ASRQMGTGLEQY
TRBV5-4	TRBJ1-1	ASSPPGLNTEAF
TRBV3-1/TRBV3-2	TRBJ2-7	ASSQGSGGSY
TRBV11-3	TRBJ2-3	ASSQTGGIGTDTQY
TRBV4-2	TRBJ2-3	ASSQPKGGGPDTQY
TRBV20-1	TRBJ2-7	SASPGGVYEQY
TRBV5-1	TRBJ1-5	ASSTTGSGNQPQH
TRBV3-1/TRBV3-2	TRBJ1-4	ASSQEWGGYGKLF
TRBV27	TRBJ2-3	ASIWTRGHTDTQY
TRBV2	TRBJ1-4	AGGEKLF
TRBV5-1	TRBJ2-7	ASSFRDSGQY
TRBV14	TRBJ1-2	ASSPPSRRVGYT
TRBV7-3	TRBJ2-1	ASAIRGTGSYNEQF
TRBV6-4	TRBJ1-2	ASSDFFRPGKEYGYT
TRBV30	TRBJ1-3	AWITPGNTIY
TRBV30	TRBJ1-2	AWLTGRVNYGYT
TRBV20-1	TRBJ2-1	SASGAPSSYNEQF
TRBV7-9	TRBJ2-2	ATLPRVFLTGELF
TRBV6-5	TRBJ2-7	ASTRTTSGTYEQY
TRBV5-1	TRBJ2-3	ASSLGGSGSTDTQY
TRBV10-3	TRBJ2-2	AISTLTGELF
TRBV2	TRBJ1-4	AGRDFGSTVANEKLF
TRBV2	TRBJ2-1	ASTAVLAGGWNEQF
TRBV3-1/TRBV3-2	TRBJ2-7	ASSQVHYEQY
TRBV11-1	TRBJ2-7	ASSFAAGGSYEQY
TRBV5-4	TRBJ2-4	ASSSGQGQGKNIQY
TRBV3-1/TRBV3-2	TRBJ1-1	ASSQDRGTIEAF
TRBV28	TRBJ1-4	ASRTQGRVEKLF
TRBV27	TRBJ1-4	ASSLSRPGQGGEKLF
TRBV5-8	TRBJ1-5	ASSYHGGGNQPQH
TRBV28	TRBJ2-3	ASSLYPSGGAVPQY
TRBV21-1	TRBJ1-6	ASSKRDRGNNSPLH
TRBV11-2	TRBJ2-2	ASRNLVGSELF
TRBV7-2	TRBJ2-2	ASSSQRAAGELF
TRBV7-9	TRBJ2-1	ASSSGPSWEQF
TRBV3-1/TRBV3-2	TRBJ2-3	ASSQMSSGTYTDTQY
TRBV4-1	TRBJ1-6	ASSQVRVNSLFGVGPLH
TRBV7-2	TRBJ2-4	ASSLGGVQNIQY
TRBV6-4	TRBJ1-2	ARTSRGRGYT
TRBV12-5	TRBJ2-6	ASGPGQAGANVLT
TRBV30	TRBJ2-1	AWSVGGFNEQF
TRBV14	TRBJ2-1	ASSQELFNEQF
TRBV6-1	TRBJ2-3	ASSELAGGLNTQY
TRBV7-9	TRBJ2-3	ASSPNLAHKNWYTQY